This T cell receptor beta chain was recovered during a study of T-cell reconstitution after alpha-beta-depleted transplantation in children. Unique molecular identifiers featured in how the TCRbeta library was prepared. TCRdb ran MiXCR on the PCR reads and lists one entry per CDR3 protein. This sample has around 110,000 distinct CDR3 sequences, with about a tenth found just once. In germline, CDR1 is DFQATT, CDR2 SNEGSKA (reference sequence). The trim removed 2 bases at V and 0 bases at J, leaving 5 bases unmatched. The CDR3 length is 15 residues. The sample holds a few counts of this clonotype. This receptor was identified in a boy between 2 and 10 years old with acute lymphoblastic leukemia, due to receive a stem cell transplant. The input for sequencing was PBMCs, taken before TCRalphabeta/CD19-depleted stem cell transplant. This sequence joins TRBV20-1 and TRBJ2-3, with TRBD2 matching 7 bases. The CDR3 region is CSARNWGGSTDTQYF. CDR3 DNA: TGCAGTGCTAGAAACTGGGGGGGTAGCACAGATACGCAGTATTTT.